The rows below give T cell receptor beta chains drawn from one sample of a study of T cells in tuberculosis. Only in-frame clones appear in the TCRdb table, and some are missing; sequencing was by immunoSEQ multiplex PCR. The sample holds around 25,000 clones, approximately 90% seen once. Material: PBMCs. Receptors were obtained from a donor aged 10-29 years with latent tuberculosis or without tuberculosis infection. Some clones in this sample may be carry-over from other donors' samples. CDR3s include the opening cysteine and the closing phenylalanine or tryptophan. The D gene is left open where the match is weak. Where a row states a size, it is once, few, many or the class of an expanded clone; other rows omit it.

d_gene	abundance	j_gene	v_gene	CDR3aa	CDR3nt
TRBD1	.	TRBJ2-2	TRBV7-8	CASSSSGTGAGELFF	TGTGCCAGCAGCTCATCCGGGACAGGTGCCGGGGAGCTGTTTTTT
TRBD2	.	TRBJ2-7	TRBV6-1	CASSLTSGNPYEQYF	TGTGCCAGCAGTTTGACTAGCGGGAACCCCTACGAGCAGTACTTC
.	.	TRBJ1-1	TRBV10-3	CAISEGVGGMSNTEAFF	TGTGCCATCAGTGAGGGGGTCGGGGGGATGTCGAACACTGAAGCTTTCTTT
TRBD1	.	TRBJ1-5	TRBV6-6	CASSARDRAGYQPQHF	TGTGCCAGCAGTGCCCGGGACAGGGCAGGGTATCAGCCCCAGCATTTT
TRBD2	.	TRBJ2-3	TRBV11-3	CASSLDRWGLGTDTQYF	TGTGCCAGCAGCTTAGATCGGTGGGGACTAGGAACAGATACGCAGTATTTT
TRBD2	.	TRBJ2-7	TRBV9	CASSLTSGPYEQYF	TGTGCCAGCAGCCTAACTAGCGGCCCCTACGAGCAGTACTTC
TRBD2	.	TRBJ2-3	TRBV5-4	CASSRAGGGTDTQYF	TGTGCCAGCAGCCGAGCGGGAGGTGGCACAGATACGCAGTATTTT
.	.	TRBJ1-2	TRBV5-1	CASSLGPVNYGYTF	TGCGCCAGCAGCTTGGGGCCCGTGAACTATGGCTACACCTTC
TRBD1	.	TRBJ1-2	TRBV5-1	CASSQQKQGAYGYTF	TGCGCCAGCAGCCAACAAAAACAGGGGGCCTATGGCTACACCTTC
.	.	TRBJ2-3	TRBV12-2	CASRLDANRGTDTQYF	TGTGCAAGTCGCTTAGACGCAAACAGGGGGACAGATACGCAGTATTTT
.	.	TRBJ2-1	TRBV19	CASFGLDDYNEQFF	TGTGCCAGTTTTGGACTCGACGATTACAATGAGCAGTTCTTC
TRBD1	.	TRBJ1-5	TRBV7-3	CASSLLPPSYRGSQPQHF	TGTGCCAGCAGCTTACTCCCTCCCTCCTACAGGGGTAGTCAGCCCCAGCATTTT
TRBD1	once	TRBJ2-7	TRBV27	CASSSHHYKPGTGVSYEQYF	TGTGCCAGCAGTTCCCACCATTATAAGCCCGGGACAGGGGTTAGCTACGAGCAGTACTTC
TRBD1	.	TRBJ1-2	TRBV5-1	CASSLPGQGNDGYTF	TGCGCCAGCAGCCTCCCGGGACAGGGTAATGATGGCTACACCTTC
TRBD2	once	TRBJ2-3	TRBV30	CAWSATSGGAGNTQYF	TGTGCCTGGAGTGCTACTAGCGGGGGGGCCGGGAATACGCAGTATTTT
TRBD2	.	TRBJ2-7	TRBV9	CASSAGTSGRGEQYF	TGTGCCAGCAGCGCCGGGACTAGCGGGAGAGGCGAGCAGTACTTC
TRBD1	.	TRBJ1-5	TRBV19	CASSPDRVQPQHF	TGTGCCAGTAGCCCGGACAGGGTGCAGCCCCAGCATTTT
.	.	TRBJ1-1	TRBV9	CASSPEGSRSWGTEAFF	TGTGCCAGCAGCCCAGAGGGTAGTCGAAGTTGGGGCACTGAAGCTTTCTTT
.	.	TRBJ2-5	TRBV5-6	CASGRGPPQETQYF	TGTGCCAGCGGGCGGGGCCCTCCTCAAGAGACCCAGTACTTC
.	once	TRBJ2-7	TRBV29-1	CSVVEGRGISYEQYF	TGCAGCGTTGTAGAGGGCAGGGGAATCTCCTACGAGCAGTACTTC
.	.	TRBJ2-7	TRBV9	CASSERLTGYEQYF	TGTGCCAGCAGCGAACGACTGACAGGCTACGAGCAGTACTTC
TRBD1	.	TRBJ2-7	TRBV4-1	CASSQATEGAREQYF	TGCGCCAGCAGCCAAGCCACCGAGGGGGCGCGAGAGCAGTACTTC
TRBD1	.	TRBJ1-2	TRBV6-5	CASSRGQGAGGYTF	TGTGCCAGCAGTAGGGGACAGGGGGCCGGTGGCTACACCTTC
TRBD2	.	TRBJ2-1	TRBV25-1	CASSERGRTFSNEQFF	TGTGCCAGCAGTGAGCGGGGGAGGACTTTCTCCAATGAGCAGTTCTTC
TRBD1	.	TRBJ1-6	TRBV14	CASSRFRAGTANNSPLHF	TGTGCCAGCAGCCGTTTTAGAGCCGGGACAGCTAATAATTCACCCCTCCACTTT
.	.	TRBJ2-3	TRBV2	CASDRSTDTQYF	TGTGCCAGCGATCGGAGCACAGATACGCAGTATTTT
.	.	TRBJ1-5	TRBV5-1	CASSLAADMGQPQHF	TGCGCCAGCAGCTTGGCAGCCGACATGGGTCAGCCCCAGCATTTT
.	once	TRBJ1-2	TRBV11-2	CASSLDRGAGYGYTF	TGTGCCAGCAGCTTAGATCGCGGGGCAGGGTATGGCTACACCTTC
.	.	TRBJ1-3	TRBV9	CASSSPLRGGSAENTIYF	TGTGCCAGCAGCTCACCCTTGCGGGGGGGTTCAGCGGAAAACACCATATATTTT
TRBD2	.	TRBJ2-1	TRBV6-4	CASSDGLAGVGEQFF	TGTGCCAGCAGTGACGGGCTAGCGGGAGTGGGTGAGCAGTTCTTC
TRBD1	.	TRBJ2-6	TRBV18	CASSPTGQGATGANVLTF	TGTGCCAGCTCACCTACAGGACAGGGGGCAACTGGGGCCAACGTCCTGACTTTC
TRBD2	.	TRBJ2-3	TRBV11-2	CASSLAVITDTQYF	TGTGCCAGCAGTCTAGCGGTAATCACAGATACGCAGTATTTT
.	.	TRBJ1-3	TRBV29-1	CSVEGRNTIYF	TGCAGCGTTGAAGGGCGAAACACCATATATTTT
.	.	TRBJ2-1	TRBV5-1	CASSLLQGTYNEQFF	TGCGCCAGCAGCTTGTTGCAGGGGACCTACAATGAGCAGTTCTTC
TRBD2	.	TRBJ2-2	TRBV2	CASSGSGGGNTGELFF	TGTGCCAGCAGTGGGAGCGGGGGTGGGAACACCGGGGAGCTGTTTTTT
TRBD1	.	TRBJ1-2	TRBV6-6	CASSYSRGFYGYTF	TGTGCCAGCAGTTACTCCAGGGGGTTCTATGGCTACACCTTC
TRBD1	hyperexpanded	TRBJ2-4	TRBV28	CASLWDRGNIQYF	TGTGCCAGCCTATGGGACAGGGGGAACATTCAGTACTTC
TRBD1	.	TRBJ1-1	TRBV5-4	CASSPRQGLNTEAFF	TGTGCCAGCAGCCCTAGACAGGGCCTGAACACTGAAGCTTTCTTT
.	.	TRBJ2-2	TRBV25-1	CATELRGTGELFF	TGTGCCACCGAACTAAGGGGGACCGGGGAGCTGTTTTTT
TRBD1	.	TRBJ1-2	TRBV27	CASRRQGLSEFNYGYTF	TGTGCCAGCAGGCGACAGGGGCTTTCGGAATTTAACTATGGCTACACCTTC
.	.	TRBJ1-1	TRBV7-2	CASSFRGTMNTEAFF	TGTGCCAGCAGCTTCAGGGGTACTATGAACACTGAAGCTTTCTTT
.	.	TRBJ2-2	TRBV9	CASRLRTGELFF	TGTGCCAGCAGGCTCAGAACCGGGGAGCTGTTTTTT
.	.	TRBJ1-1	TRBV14	CASSQLLLVEDEITNTEAFF	TGTGCCAGCAGCCAACTTCTATTGGTGGAGGACGAGATCACAAACACTGAAGCTTTCTTT
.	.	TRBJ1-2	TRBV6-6	CASSWPWDTYYGYTF	TGTGCCAGCAGTTGGCCCTGGGACACTTACTATGGCTACACCTTC
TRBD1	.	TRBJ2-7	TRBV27	CASSYTGGGYEQYF	TGTGCCAGCAGTTACACAGGGGGCGGGTACGAGCAGTACTTC
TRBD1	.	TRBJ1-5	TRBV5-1	CASSPGQGAYQPQHF	TGCGCCAGCAGCCCCGGACAGGGGGCCTATCAGCCCCAGCATTTT
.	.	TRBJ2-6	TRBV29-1	CSPSRDGLSSGANVLTF	TGCAGCCCATCTCGAGACGGACTGAGCTCTGGGGCCAACGTCCTGACTTTC
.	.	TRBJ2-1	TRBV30	CAWSGRKREQFF	TGTGCCTGGAGCGGTCGAAAGCGGGAGCAGTTCTTC